Listed below are T cell receptor beta chains from one sample, sequenced in a study of T cell responses to AZD1222 COVID-19 vaccine. Using immunoSEQ multiplex PCR, the repertoire was profiled, and TCRdb retains in-frame clones only, with some absent. This repertoire shows about 93,000 clones, about 90% found once; its top ten account for about 3%. The sequenced sample was peripheral blood, obtained on day 0 of MenACWY control vaccination. The receptors come from an adult in good health. Each CDR3 is given without its conserved first and last residue. The size of a clone is reported for some rows only, either as once, few or many, or as a class for expanded clones.

.	TRBV7-2	TRBJ2-2	ASISDRPTGELF
.	TRBV11-2	TRBJ2-7	ASSTGTSGIYEQY
.	TRBV25-1	TRBJ1-4	ASSGFTGNNEKLF
.	TRBV3-1/TRBV3-2	TRBJ1-1	ASSQVHGQGLVTEAF
.	TRBV6-4	TRBJ2-7	AGNYEQY
once	TRBV7-6	TRBJ2-2	ASSLSSANTGELF
.	TRBV28	TRBJ2-7	ASSSAQGIPYEQY
.	TRBV13	TRBJ1-6	ASRSTRSSPLH
.	TRBV9	TRBJ1-5	ASSVGGANQPQH
.	TRBV10-1	TRBJ2-3	ASSEGDRVTDTQY
.	TRBV28	TRBJ2-3	ASSLSWDQSTDTQY
.	TRBV18	TRBJ2-5	ASSNGGVKTQY
.	TRBV11-2	TRBJ2-3	ASSAYRGADTQY
.	TRBV7-3	TRBJ2-2	ASSFPGPRRTGELF
.	TRBV7-6	TRBJ1-3	ASSAGTGSGNTIY
.	TRBV7-2	TRBJ2-7	ASRLQGFSYEQY
.	TRBV6-5	TRBJ2-3	ASQTGTSGADTQY
.	TRBV19	TRBJ1-1	ASSPPPVRGRVDTEAF
once	TRBV7-2	TRBJ2-1	ASSVSGGRAYNEQF
.	TRBV5-5	TRBJ2-7	ASSLLVSSPYEQY
.	TRBV5-6	TRBJ2-1	ASSEFLDRSSYNEQF
once	TRBV6-6	TRBJ1-5	ASSPGGNSNQPQH
.	TRBV5-5	TRBJ2-7	ASSFGNPYEQY
.	TRBV18	TRBJ2-3	ASSPFAGGSTDTQY
.	TRBV11-3	TRBJ1-2	ASSLRENYGYT
few	TRBV19	TRBJ1-1	ASSMVANTEAF
.	TRBV15	TRBJ1-2	ATSREVGDNYGYT
.	TRBV6-6	TRBJ1-2	ASSYSAGYT
once	TRBV6-5	TRBJ1-1	AVQGNTEAF
.	TRBV28	TRBJ2-3	ASSLSGTGTTDTQY
.	TRBV9	TRBJ1-1	ASSVGLDRNTEAF
.	TRBV12-3/TRBV12-4	TRBJ2-1	ASSRLAVEF
.	TRBV5-1	TRBJ1-2	ASSLEQGGLYGYT
.	TRBV7-9	TRBJ1-6	ASSDGQGGGSYNSPLH
.	TRBV28	TRBJ1-3	ASTTGFSGNTIY
.	TRBV7-8	TRBJ2-5	ASSSRGRRETQY
.	TRBV7-2	TRBJ2-7	ASSLDGDGTYDLEQY
.	TRBV9	TRBJ1-2	ASSPTGNYGYT
.	TRBV7-8	TRBJ2-7	ASSLVLQGAYEQY
.	TRBV11-2	TRBJ1-6	ASSLPSHPLH
.	TRBV6-5	TRBJ2-7	ASSYLDRPPNEQY
.	TRBV20-1	TRBJ1-1	SARETIQAF
.	TRBV6-5	TRBJ1-2	ASSRAPNYGYT
.	TRBV6-5	TRBJ2-1	ASTLTGRNEQF
few	TRBV28	TRBJ2-7	ASSLFGGYEQY
.	TRBV24-1	TRBJ1-2	ATSDLTGHGYT
.	TRBV5-8	TRBJ1-6	ASLLSPLH
.	TRBV7-2	TRBJ1-1	ASSIQGGGTEAF
.	TRBV24-1	TRBJ2-7	ATRRRGQPYEQY
.	TRBV28	TRBJ1-5	ASSLFLDGTQH
.	TRBV9	TRBJ2-3	ASSVEIGGPEDTQY
.	TRBV3-1/TRBV3-2	TRBJ1-4	ASSLWVHNNEKLF
once	TRBV6-6	TRBJ1-5	ASSPTMGGGNQPQH
.	TRBV5-1	TRBJ1-1	ASSSVGGRNTEAF
.	TRBV6-1	TRBJ1-2	ASSERDNYGYT